Listed below are T cell receptor beta chains from one sample, sequenced in a study of blood T cells in healthy people across ages. TCRdb processed the 5' RACE reads anew with MiXCR; each CDR3 protein has one entry. In the table there are some 900,000 distinct CDR3 sequences, roughly 43% of which are singletons. The source material was blood. These receptor sequences come from a man younger than 40 in good health. Each CDR3 is given with its conserved first and last residue. A D gene is named only where the DNA matches it firmly. Only some rows state a clone size, as once, few, many or a class for expanded clones.

cdr3_aa	cdr3_nt	clone_size	d_call	cdr3_length	v_call	j_call
CASSVRTGEGHEQFF	TGTGCCAGCAGCGTAAGGACGGGGGAGGGCCATGAGCAGTTCTTC	.	TRBD2	15	TRBV7-2	TRBJ2-1
CASNPGENSPLHF	TGTGCCAGCAACCCAGGCGAAAATTCACCCCTCCACTTT	.	.	13	TRBV12-3/TRBV12-4	TRBJ1-6
CVSSVGQQETQYF	TGCGTCAGCAGCGTGGGGCAGCAAGAGACCCAGTACTTC	.	.	13	TRBV5-1	TRBJ2-5
CASSRGVNTEAFF	TGTGCCAGCAGTAGGGGAGTGAACACTGAAGCTTTCTTT	few	.	13	TRBV3-1	TRBJ1-1
CASSSLIGTGMSEQYF	TGTGCCAGCAGCTCCCTGATCGGGACAGGGATGAGCGAGCAGTACTTC	.	TRBD1	16	TRBV7-8	TRBJ2-7
CASSFRAGGPGNEQFF	TGTGCCAGCAGTTTCAGGGCGGGGGGGCCAGGAAATGAGCAGTTCTTC	.	TRBD2	16	TRBV12-3/TRBV12-4	TRBJ2-1
CASSSQVGDTQYF	TGTGCCAGCAGTTCGCAGGTTGGAGATACGCAGTATTTT	.	.	13	TRBV12-3/TRBV12-4	TRBJ2-3
CSARGSASGNIYEQYF	TGCAGTGCTAGAGGTTCGGCTAGCGGGAACATCTACGAGCAGTACTTC	few	TRBD2	16	TRBV20-1	TRBJ2-7
CASSGTGSYGYTF	TGTGCCAGCAGTGGAACCGGATCCTATGGCTACACCTTC	.	.	13	TRBV2	TRBJ1-2
CASSRPGIDTQYF	TGTGCCAGCAGTCGACCCGGGATCGATACGCAGTATTTT	few	.	13	TRBV6-5	TRBJ2-3
CASFHLGEQYF	TGTGCCAGCTTCCACCTGGGCGAGCAGTACTTC	few	.	11	TRBV27	TRBJ2-7
CATSRDSETQYF	TGTGCCACCAGCAGAGATTCAGAGACCCAGTACTTC	.	.	12	TRBV15	TRBJ2-5
CSARTSSGGATDTQYF	TGCAGTGCTAGGACCTCTAGCGGGGGGGCGACAGATACGCAGTATTTT	.	TRBD2	16	TRBV20-1	TRBJ2-3